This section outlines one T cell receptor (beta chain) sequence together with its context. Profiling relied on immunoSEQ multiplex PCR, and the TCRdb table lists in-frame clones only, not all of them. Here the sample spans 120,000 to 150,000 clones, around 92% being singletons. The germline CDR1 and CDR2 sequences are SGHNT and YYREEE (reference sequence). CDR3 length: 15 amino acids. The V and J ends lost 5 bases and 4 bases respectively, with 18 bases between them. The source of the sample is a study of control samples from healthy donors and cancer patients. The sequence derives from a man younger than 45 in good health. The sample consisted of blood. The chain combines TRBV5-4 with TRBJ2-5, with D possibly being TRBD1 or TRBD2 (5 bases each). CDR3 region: CASRQVGGAGETQYF. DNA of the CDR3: TGTGCCAGCAGGCAAGTTGGGGGAGCAGGAGAGACCCAGTACTTC.